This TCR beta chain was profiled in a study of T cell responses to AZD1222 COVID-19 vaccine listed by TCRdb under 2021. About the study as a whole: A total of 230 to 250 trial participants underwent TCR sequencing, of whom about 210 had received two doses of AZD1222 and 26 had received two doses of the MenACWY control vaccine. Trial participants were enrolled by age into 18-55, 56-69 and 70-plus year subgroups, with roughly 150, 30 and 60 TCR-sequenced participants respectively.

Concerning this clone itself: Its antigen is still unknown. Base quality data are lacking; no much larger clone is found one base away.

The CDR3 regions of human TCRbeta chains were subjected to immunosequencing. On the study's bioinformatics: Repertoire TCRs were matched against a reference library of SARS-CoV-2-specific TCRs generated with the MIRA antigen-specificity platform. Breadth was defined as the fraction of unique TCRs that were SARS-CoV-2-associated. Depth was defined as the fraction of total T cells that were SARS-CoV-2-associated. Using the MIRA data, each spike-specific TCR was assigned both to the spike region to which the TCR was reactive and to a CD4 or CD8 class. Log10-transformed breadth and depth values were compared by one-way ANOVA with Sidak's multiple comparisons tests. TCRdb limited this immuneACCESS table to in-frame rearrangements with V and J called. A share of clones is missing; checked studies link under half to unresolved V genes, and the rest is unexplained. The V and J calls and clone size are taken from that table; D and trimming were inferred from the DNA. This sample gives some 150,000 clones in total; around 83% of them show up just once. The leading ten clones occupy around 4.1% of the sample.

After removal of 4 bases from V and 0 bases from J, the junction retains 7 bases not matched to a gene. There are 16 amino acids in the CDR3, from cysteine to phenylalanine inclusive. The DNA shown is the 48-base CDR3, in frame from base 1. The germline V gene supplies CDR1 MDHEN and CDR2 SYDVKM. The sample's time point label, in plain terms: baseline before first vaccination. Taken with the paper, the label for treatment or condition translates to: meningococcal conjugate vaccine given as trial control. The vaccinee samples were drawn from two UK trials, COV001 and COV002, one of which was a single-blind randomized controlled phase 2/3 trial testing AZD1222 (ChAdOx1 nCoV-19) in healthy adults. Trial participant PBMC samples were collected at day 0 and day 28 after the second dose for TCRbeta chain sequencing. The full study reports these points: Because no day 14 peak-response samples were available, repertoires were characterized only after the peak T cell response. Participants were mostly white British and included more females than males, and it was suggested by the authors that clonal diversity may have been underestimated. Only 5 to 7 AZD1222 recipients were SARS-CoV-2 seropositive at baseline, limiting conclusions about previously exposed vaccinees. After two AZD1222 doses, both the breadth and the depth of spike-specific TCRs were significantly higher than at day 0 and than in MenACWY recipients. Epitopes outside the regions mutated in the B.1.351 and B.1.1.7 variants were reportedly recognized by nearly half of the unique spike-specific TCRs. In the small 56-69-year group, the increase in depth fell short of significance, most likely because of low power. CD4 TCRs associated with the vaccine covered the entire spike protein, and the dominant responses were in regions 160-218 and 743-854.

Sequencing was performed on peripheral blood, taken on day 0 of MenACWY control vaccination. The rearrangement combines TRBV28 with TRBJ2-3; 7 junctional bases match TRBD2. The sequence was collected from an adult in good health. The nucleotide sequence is TGTGCCAGCAGTTCACCGGGACTACGTAGCACAGATACGCAGTATTTT. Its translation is CASSSPGLRSTDTQYF.